What follows is one TCR beta chain and its context. Antigen: not known. This entry belongs to a study of Ad26.COV2.S vaccination and SARS-CoV-2 variants. Study in general: The donor was enrolled in the Ad26.COV2.S arm of the COV1001 trial.

Measured with immunoSEQ multiplex PCR; TCRdb has only the in-frame clones, and not every one. The table includes about 480,000 clones, about 83% detected once. V gave up 2 bases and J gave up 4 bases, with 6 bases separating them. The CDR3 has 13 amino acids. Germline CDR1 SGHTA, CDR2 FQGTGA. The study's findings and limits: Measures of TCR breadth and depth may have fallen short of total T cell responses. Participants in the vaccine arm had higher spike-specific TCR breadth; placebo recipients had lower.

The treatment: roughly 18 received Ad26.COV2.S at low or high dose, single or two shots; a few received placebo; per-sample allocation not given. Sample collection was performed on day 63 after the first vaccine or placebo injection. This specimen consisted of peripheral blood, obtained in a trial of Ad26.COV2.S vaccine versus placebo. This TCR came from a person aged 18-60 years who received the Ad26.COV2.S COVID-19 vaccine or a placebo. The J gene is TRBJ2-1, the V gene TRBV7-3; TRBD1 is a possible D gene (5 bases). In DNA form, the CDR3 reads TGTGCCAGCAGCTTAGGGGCATACAATGAGCAGTTCTTC. This encodes CASSLGAYNEQFF. Using reference TRBV7-3 and TRBJ2-1 for the parts outside the CDR3, the full variable domain is GAGVSQTPSNKVTEKGKYVELRCDPISGHTALYWYRQSLGQGPEFLIYFQGTGAADDSGLPNDRFFAVRPEGSVSTLKIQRTERGDSAVYLCASSLGAYNEQFFGPGTRLTVL.